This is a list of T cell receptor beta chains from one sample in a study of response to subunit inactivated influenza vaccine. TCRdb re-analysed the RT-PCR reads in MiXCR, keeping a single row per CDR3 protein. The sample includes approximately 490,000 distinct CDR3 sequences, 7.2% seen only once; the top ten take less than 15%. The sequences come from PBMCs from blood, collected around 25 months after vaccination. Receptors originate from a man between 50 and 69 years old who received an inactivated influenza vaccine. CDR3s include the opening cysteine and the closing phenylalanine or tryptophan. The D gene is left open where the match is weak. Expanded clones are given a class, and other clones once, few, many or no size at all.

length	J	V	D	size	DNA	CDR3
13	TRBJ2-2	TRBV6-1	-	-	TGTGCCATCCACCGAGGGGACACCGGGGAGCTGTTTTTT	CAIHRGDTGELFF
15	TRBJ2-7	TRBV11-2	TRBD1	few	TGTGCCAGCCTAAACTCCGGGACAGGGGTGCACGAGCAGTACTTC	CASLNSGTGVHEQYF
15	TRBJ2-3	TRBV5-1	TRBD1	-	TGCGCCAGCAGTCCCCGGGACAGACGCACAGATACGCAGTATTTT	CASSPRDRRTDTQYF
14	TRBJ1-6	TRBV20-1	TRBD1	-	TGCAGTGCTTACAGGGGTCAACGAGATTCACCCCTCCACTTT	CSAYRGQRDSPLHF
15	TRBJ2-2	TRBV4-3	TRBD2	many	TGCGCCAGCAGCCCGCTAGCGGGAGGCACCGGGGAGCTGTTTTTT	CASSPLAGGTGELFF
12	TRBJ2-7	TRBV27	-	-	TGTGCCAGCGTAGGGGATCCCTACGAGCAGTACTTC	CASVGDPYEQYF
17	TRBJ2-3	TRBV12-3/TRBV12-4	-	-	TGTGCCAGCAGTTCCGAAAAAACACGATTTAGCACAGATACGCAGTATTTT	CASSSEKTRFSTDTQYF
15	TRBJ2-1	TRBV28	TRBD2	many	TGTGCCAGCAATCCCGGGACTAGCGTCCTCAGTGAGCAGTTCTTC	CASNPGTSVLSEQFF
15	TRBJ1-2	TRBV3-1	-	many	TGTGCCAGCAGCCAAGATTCGGCGACAGGCGGTGGCTACACCTTC	CASSQDSATGGGYTF
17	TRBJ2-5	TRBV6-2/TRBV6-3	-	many	TGTGCCAGCAGTTACTGGCTCGACGGAGAATTCCAAGAGACCCAGTACTTC	CASSYWLDGEFQETQYF
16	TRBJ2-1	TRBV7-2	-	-	TGTGCCAGCAGCTTAGGGTTAGGCGGGATTGCGCATGAGCAGTTCTTC	CASSLGLGGIAHEQFF
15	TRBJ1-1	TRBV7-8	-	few	TGTGCCAGCAGTCTTAGGTTTGAGGCGAACACTGAAGCTTTCTTT	CASSLRFEANTEAFF
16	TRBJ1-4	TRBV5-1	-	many	TGCGCCAGCAGCCCTAGGACCGGGACCGGTAATGAAAAACTGTTTTTT	CASSPRTGTGNEKLFF
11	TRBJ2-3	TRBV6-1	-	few	TGTGCCAGCTTTGCGGAATTTACGCAGTATTTT	CASFAEFTQYF
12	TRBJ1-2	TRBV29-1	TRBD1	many	TGCAGCGGCGACAGGGCGGGATATGGCTACACCTTC	CSGDRAGYGYTF
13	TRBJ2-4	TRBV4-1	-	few	TGCGCCAGCAGCCAATTAGGAGGAAGCATTCAGTACTTC	CASSQLGGSIQYF
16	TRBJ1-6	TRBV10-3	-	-	TGTGCCATCAGTGAGTCTGCGCCAACGAATAATTCACCCCTCCACTTT	CAISESAPTNNSPLHF
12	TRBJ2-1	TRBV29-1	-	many	TGCAGCGTTGAGAGGGCTCTCGGAGAGCAGTTCTTC	CSVERALGEQFF
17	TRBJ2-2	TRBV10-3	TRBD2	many	TGTGCCATCGCGCAATACCTAGCGGGCCAGAACACCGGGGAGCTGTTTTTT	CAIAQYLAGQNTGELFF
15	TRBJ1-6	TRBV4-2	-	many	TGTGCCAGCAGCCAAGGAGCCAGGGATAATTCACCCCTCCACTTT	CASSQGARDNSPLHF
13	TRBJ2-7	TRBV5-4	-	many	TGTGCCAGCAGCTCCGGGACGTCCTACGAGCAGTACTTC	CASSSGTSYEQYF
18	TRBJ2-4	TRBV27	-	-	TGTGCCAGCAGTTCACGGGGTGCGGCGGTGTTAGCCAAAAACATTCAGTACTTC	CASSSRGAAVLAKNIQYF
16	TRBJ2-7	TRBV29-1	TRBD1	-	TGCAGCGTTGAAGATCCGGGACAGGGGTCATCCTACGAGCAGTACTTC	CSVEDPGQGSSYEQYF
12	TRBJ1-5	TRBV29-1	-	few	TGCAGCGTTGGGCAACTCAATCAGCCCCAGCATTTT	CSVGQLNQPQHF
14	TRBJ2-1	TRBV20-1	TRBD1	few	TGCAGTGCTATGGGGGACAGGGGTACAAATGAGCAGTTCTTC	CSAMGDRGTNEQFF
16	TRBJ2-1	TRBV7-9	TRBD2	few	TGTGCCAGCAGCCTCCCCCGCGGGGAGGGAGACGGTGAGCAGTTCTTC	CASSLPRGEGDGEQFF
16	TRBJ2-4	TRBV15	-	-	TGTGCCACCAGCAGGACAGGACCGACCTTTTCGAACATTCAGTACTTC	CATSRTGPTFSNIQYF
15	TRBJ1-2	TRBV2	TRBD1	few	TGTGCCAGGGACCCGGACAGGGATGCTAACTATGGCTACACCTTC	CARDPDRDANYGYTF